The 29 T cell receptor beta chains below were found in one sample sequenced in a study of post-analysis software for immune sequencing data. Study-level findings and limits: In patients, TRBV5-6, TRBV5-1 and TRBV20-1 belonged to five TRBV segments found more frequently than in controls.

The TCR beta cDNA libraries contained unique molecular identifiers. TCRdb re-derived calls from the PCR reads in MiXCR, one entry per CDR3 protein. The sample consists of about 380,000 distinct CDR3 sequences, roughly 38% of them appearing once. No antigen has been identified for these receptors. Input material: blood. These receptors were taken from a girl aged 10 to 17 with multiple sclerosis.

The chain links TRBV6-5 to TRBJ1-2; TRBD1 matches at 10 bases. The CDR3 has 14 residues. Trimming took 6 bases from V and 8 from J; bases not matched to a gene: 9. CDR1 and CDR2 from the germline V gene are MNHEY and SVGAGI. The CDR3 bases are TGTGCCAGCAGGCAACGACAGGGGGCAAGCGGCTACACCTTC. Translated, it gives CASRQRQGASGYTF.

This clonotype has more than one count but fewer than ten. The chain is built from TRBV6-6 and TRBJ1-1; D is undetermined. Germline V gene lookup returns CDR1 MNHNY and CDR2 SVGAGI (reference sequence). V lost 7 bases and J lost 3, with 12 bases in between. This CDR3 is 13 amino acids long. CDR3 sequence (DNA): TGTGCCAGCACCAAAGGGTGGGACACTGAAGCTTTCTTT. Protein: CASTKGWDTEAFF.

There are a few counts of this clonotype. The chain combines TRBV7-6 with TRBJ2-7; TRBD1 agrees at 8 bases. The J segment lost 3 bases and the V segment lost 5 bases, leaving 6 bases of the junction unmatched. The CDR3 totals 14 residues. Germline V CDR1 and CDR2: SGHVS, FNYEAQ. The CDR3 region has the DNA TGTGCCAGCAGCCGACAGGGGCGATGCTACGAGCAGTACTTC. Encoded protein: CASSRQGRCYEQYF.

The gene calls are TRBV11-2 and TRBJ1-6, with a possible D match to TRBD1 (5 bases). Trimming took off 5 bases at V and 5 bases at J, with 10 bases between the two ends. There are 14 residues in the CDR3. The germline V gene has CDR1 SGHAT and CDR2 FQNNGV. The CDR3: CASSLGADNSPLHF. For the CDR3, the DNA is TGTGCCAGCAGCCTAGGGGCAGATAATTCACCCCTCCACTTT.

A few counts support this clonotype. V usage is TRBV6-5 and J usage is TRBJ1-6; 8 nucleotides agree with TRBD1. CDR3 length equals 16 residues. Trimming cost V 8 bases and J 4 bases; bases outside gene matches: 10. Germline CDR1 and CDR2: MNHEY and SVGAGI. The CDR3 nucleotides read TGTGCCAGCCGACAACAGGGGGGTTCGTATAATTCACCCCTCCACTTT. This sequence encodes CASRQQGGSYNSPLHF.

This chain uses TRBV9 with TRBJ2-3; 9 bases are shared with TRBD2. The V segment lost 0 bases and the J segment 2 bases; nucleotides outside the gene matches: 10. Germline loops: CDR1 SGDLS, CDR2 YYNGEE. CDR3 size: 18 residues. DNA for the CDR3: TGTGCCAGCAGCGTAGCTGCCGGACTAGCGATCCTCACAGATACGCAGTATTTT. Protein product: CASSVAAGLAILTDTQYF.

This clonotype was seen at least ten times. J is TRBJ2-7 and V is TRBV7-8; D is unresolved. Looked up from germline, CDR1 is SGHVS and CDR2 is FQNEAQ. The length of the CDR3 is 12 residues. V gave up 1 base and J gave up 7 bases, with 8 bases separating them. The CDR3 DNA reads as TGTGCCAGCAGCTTAGTTAACGCTGAGCAGTACTTC. Its protein product is CASSLVNAEQYF.

The CDR3 coding sequence is TGCGCCAGCAGCTTGGACGCGGGGATAGGCTCCTACGAGCAGTACTTC. Protein product: CASSLDAGIGSYEQYF. J is TRBJ2-7 and V is TRBV5-1; the D gene is possibly TRBD2 (6 bases). Trimming took off 0 bases at V and 0 bases at J, with 13 bases between the two ends. Germline-derived CDR1 and CDR2 are SGHRS and YFSETQ. The CDR3 has 16 residues. Based on the CDR3 plus reference TRBV5-1 and TRBJ2-7, the full variable domain is KAGVTQTPRYLIKTRGQQVTLSCSPISGHRSVSWYQQTPGQGLQFLFEYFSETQRNKGNFPGRFSGRQFSNSRSEMNVSTLELGDSALYLCASSLDAGIGSYEQYFGPGTRLTVT.

The genes are TRBV20-1 and TRBJ2-1; the match to TRBD2 covers 8 bases. The ends lost 7 bases at V and 3 bases at J; junction bases unmatched: 2. CDR3 length equals 12 residues. Germline V lookup: CDR1 DFQATT, CDR2 SNEGSKA (reference sequence). In DNA, the CDR3 is TGCAGTGGGCGGGGGGTCTACAATGAGCAGTTCTTC. Translation: CSGRGVYNEQFF.

This clonotype was counted only a few times. The chain couples TRBV7-3 to TRBJ2-5; 11 bases are a match to TRBD1. The CDR3 extends over 15 amino acids. In germline, CDR1 is SGHTA, CDR2 FQGTGA. J was trimmed by 5 bases and V by 5 bases; bases with no gene match: 7. The CDR3: CASSRGGQGAETQYF. For the CDR3, the DNA is TGTGCCAGCAGCCGAGGAGGACAGGGGGCCGAGACCCAGTACTTC.

Points on this clonotype: No conserved phenylalanine or tryptophan ends this CDR3, so it is likely a read error. Here the CDR3 reads CASSSNSGQKGYTC. CDR3 bases: TGTGCCAGCAGTTCGAACTCGGGTCAGAAAGGCTACACCTGC. The V call is TRBV27, the J call TRBJ1-2; unclear D gene. The CDR3 loop spans 14 amino acids. With 4 bases removed from V and 8 bases from J, the gap between germline ends came to 17 bases. The germline CDR1 and CDR2 sequences are MNHEY and SMNVEV (reference sequence).

The V call is TRBV20-1, the J call TRBJ2-1; unclear D gene. CDR3 length: 17 residues. With 0 bases removed from V and 1 base from J, the gap between germline ends came to 16 bases. Germline V gene data show CDR1 as DFQATT and CDR2 as SNEGSKA (reference sequence). CDR3: CSARDRQAFISYNEQFF. In DNA, the CDR3 is TGCAGTGCTAGAGATCGCCAGGCCTTTATATCCTACAATGAGCAGTTCTTC.

The chain combines TRBV28 with TRBJ2-1; D call uncertain. Trimming removed 4 bases from V and 9 bases from J, with 22 bases in between. The germline V gene encodes CDR1 MDHEN and CDR2 SYDVKM. The CDR3 sequence is 16 residues long. In DNA, the CDR3 is TGTGCCAGCAGTTACAAGTGGCCATTTTTGGTTGGTGAGCAGTTCTTC. Protein product: CASSYKWPFLVGEQFF.

This clonotype was recorded many times. The V gene is TRBV12-3 or TRBV12-4, the J gene TRBJ2-2, with 8 nucleotides matching TRBD1. The V segment lost 6 bases and the J segment 1 base; nucleotides outside the gene matches: 4. The CDR3 runs 15 residues. This CDR3 is CASRPGTGNTGELFF. DNA of the CDR3: TGTGCCAGCAGACCCGGGACAGGGAACACCGGGGAGCTGTTTTTT.

This clonotype was seen more than once but under ten times. The chain recombines TRBV7-2 with TRBJ2-5, with 10 bases identical to TRBD1. The J call could be wrong; TRBJ2-7 is a better fit for the DNA end. The V gene's germline CDR1 is SGHTA and CDR2 FQGNSA. CDR3 length: 15 residues. The chain's CDR3 is CASSFRDRGYHEQYF. The CDR3 DNA sequence: TGTGCCAGCAGCTTCAGGGACAGGGGTTACCACGAGCAGTACTTC.

CDR3 residues: CASSRGASNQPQHF. The CDR3 DNA reads TGTGCCAGCAGTCGAGGGGCGAGCAATCAGCCCCAGCATTTT. V and J are TRBV12-3 or TRBV12-4 and TRBJ1-5, with a possible D match to TRBD1 (5 bases). The CDR3 sequence is 14 residues long. Trimming cost V 5 bases and J 1 base, with 9 bases left between them.

This clonotype was seen a few times. The chain combines TRBV4-3 with TRBJ2-3; 8 bases map to TRBD2. Germline-derived CDR1 and CDR2 are LGHNA and YSLEER. This CDR3 is 17 amino acids long. V shed 5 bases, J shed 0 bases, and the junction held 10 bases outside the gene matches. This CDR3 is CASSFKAGASSTDTQYF. CDR3 sequence (DNA): TGCGCCAGCAGCTTTAAAGCGGGGGCCTCTAGCACAGATACGCAGTATTTT.

This clonotype has only a few counts. CDR3 in amino acids: CASSQDLINTEAFF. In DNA, the CDR3 is TGCGCCAGCAGCCAAGACCTGATTAACACTGAAGCTTTCTTT. The chain joins TRBV4-3 to TRBJ1-1; D gene uncertain. V was pared by 0 bases and J by 2 bases, with 7 bases between. The germline V gene has CDR1 LGHNA and CDR2 YSLEER. This CDR3 is built from 14 residues.

V usage is TRBV7-3 and J usage is TRBJ2-3; 7 nucleotides line up with TRBD2. V lost 2 bases and J lost 2; bases outside the gene matches: 7. The CDR3 is 16 amino acids. Germline V gene lookup returns CDR1 SGHTA and CDR2 FQGTGA. DNA for the CDR3: TGTGCCAGCAGCTTAGGGACTACCTCATCCACAGATACGCAGTATTTT. Translated: CASSLGTTSSTDTQYF. The whole variable domain, filled in from reference TRBV7-3 and TRBJ2-3, reads GAGVSQTPSNKVTEKGKYVELRCDPISGHTALYWYRQSLGQGPEFLIYFQGTGAADDSGLPNDRFFAVRPEGSVSTLKIQRTERGDSAVYLCASSLGTTSSTDTQYFGPGTRLTVL.

This clonotype has more than one count but fewer than ten. This sequence joins TRBV4-1 and TRBJ2-7; 8 bases match TRBD1. The V segment lost 2 bases and the J segment 5 bases; nucleotides outside the gene matches: 11. Germline lookup yields CDR1 MGHRA and CDR2 YSYEKL. The CDR3 is 16 residues long. The CDR3 region is CASSQPGQGRRDEQYF. The CDR3 DNA is TGCGCCAGCAGCCAACCAGGACAGGGAAGGAGGGACGAGCAGTACTTC.

This clonotype was found a few times. CDR3 in amino acids: CASSEMGSGDYGYTF. The CDR3 DNA is TGTGCCAGCAGTGAAATGGGTTCAGGGGACTATGGCTACACCTTC. V and J are TRBV6-1 and TRBJ1-2, with D maybe TRBD1 (6 bases). V was trimmed by 2 bases and J by 3 bases, leaving 13 bases between them. Germline CDR1 is MNHNS and CDR2 is SASEGT. The CDR3 extends over 15 amino acids.

The V gene is TRBV6-6, the J gene TRBJ2-5, with D possibly being TRBD1 (5 bases). Trimming left V 7 bases short and J 1 base short, with 10 bases between. The germline V gene encodes CDR1 MNHNY and CDR2 SVGAGI (reference sequence). The CDR3 sequence is 13 residues long. The CDR3 reads CASNPQVQETQYF. The CDR3 DNA reads TGTGCCAGCAATCCACAGGTCCAAGAGACCCAGTACTTC.

V is TRBV3-1 and J is TRBJ2-3; 12 bases are a match to TRBD2. Germline trimming cut 4 bases from V and 5 bases from J; bases unmatched to any gene: 4. The germline V gene has CDR1 LGHDT and CDR2 YNNKEL (reference sequence). The CDR3 is 15 residues long. The CDR3 DNA reads TGTGCCAGCAGCCGTCTAGCGGGGGGGCTAGATACGCAGTATTTT. Amino acids: CASSRLAGGLDTQYF.

The table lists this clonotype with a few counts. CDR3 amino acids: CASSLGVAGAYEQYF. The CDR3 nucleotides read TGTGCCAGCAGCTTAGGAGTAGCGGGGGCCTACGAGCAGTACTTC. The chain carries TRBV7-9 and TRBJ2-7, with 9 positions matching TRBD2. CDR1 and CDR2 (germline): SEHNR, FQNEAQ (reference sequence). This CDR3 contains 15 residues. V was clipped by 1 base and J by 2 bases; unmatched bases: 3.

This chain connects TRBV7-9 to TRBJ1-1; D is perhaps TRBD1 (5 bases). V was shortened by 6 bases and J by 0 bases, with 11 bases between the two germline ends. CDR3 size: 14 residues. From germline, CDR1 is SEHNR and CDR2 FQNEAQ (reference sequence). In DNA form, the CDR3 reads TGTGCCAGCAGTTCTGTCAGGGTGAACACTGAAGCTTTCTTT. It specifies CASSSVRVNTEAFF.

The rearrangement links TRBV5-5 to TRBJ2-5; a possible D gene is TRBD2 (7 bases). The CDR3 runs 15 residues. Trimming cost V 6 bases and J 11 bases, with 26 bases left between them. The germline gives CDR1 SGHKS, CDR2 YYEKEE (reference sequence). The CDR3 loop is CASTLSWGGRYEQYF. Written as DNA, the CDR3 is TGTGCCAGCACCCTAAGTTGGGGGGGCAGGTATGAGCAGTACTTC.

The V call is TRBV3-1, the J call TRBJ2-7; TRBD2 matches 8 bases. The CDR3 extends over 16 amino acids. CDR1 is LGHDT, CDR2 YNNKEL, per germline (reference sequence). With V trimmed by 4 bases and J by 3 bases, 11 bases remained unmatched. CDR3: CASSRMIAGKHYEQYF. In DNA form, the CDR3 reads TGTGCCAGCAGCCGAATGATAGCGGGGAAACACTACGAGCAGTACTTC.

This clonotype appeared a few times. This chain links TRBV4-3 with TRBJ1-4; weak D call: TRBD1 (6 bases). The CDR3 has 15 amino acids. V was pared by 0 bases and J by 4 bases, with 9 bases between. From germline, CDR1 is LGHNA and CDR2 YSLEER. The CDR3 here is CASSQDGQFNEKLFF. DNA for the CDR3: TGCGCCAGCAGCCAAGATGGACAGTTTAATGAAAAACTGTTTTTT.

The chain combines TRBV20-1 with TRBJ1-2; no definite D call. The CDR3 covers 13 residues. With 1 base removed from V and 5 bases from J, the gap between germline ends came to 11 bases. The V gene's germline CDR1 is DFQATT and CDR2 SNEGSKA (reference sequence). CDR3 sequence: CSARASTLYGYTF. CDR3 nucleotides: TGCAGTGCTAGAGCGTCAACCCTATATGGCTACACCTTC.